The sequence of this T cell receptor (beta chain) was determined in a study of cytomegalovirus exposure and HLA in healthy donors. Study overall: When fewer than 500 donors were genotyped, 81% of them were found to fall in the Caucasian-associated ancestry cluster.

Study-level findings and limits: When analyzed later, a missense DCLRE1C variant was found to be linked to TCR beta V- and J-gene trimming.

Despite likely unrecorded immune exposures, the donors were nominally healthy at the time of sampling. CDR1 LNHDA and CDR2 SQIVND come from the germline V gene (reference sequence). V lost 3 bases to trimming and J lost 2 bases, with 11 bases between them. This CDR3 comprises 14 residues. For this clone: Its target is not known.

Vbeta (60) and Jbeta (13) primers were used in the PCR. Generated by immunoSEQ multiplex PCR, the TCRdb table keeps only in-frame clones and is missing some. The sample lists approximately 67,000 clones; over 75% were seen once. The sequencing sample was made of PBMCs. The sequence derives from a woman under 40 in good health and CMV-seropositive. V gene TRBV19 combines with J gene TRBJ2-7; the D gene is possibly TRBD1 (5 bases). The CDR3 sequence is CASSINEQAYEQYF. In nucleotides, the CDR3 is TGTGCCAGTAGTATCAATGAACAGGCCTACGAGCAGTACTTC.